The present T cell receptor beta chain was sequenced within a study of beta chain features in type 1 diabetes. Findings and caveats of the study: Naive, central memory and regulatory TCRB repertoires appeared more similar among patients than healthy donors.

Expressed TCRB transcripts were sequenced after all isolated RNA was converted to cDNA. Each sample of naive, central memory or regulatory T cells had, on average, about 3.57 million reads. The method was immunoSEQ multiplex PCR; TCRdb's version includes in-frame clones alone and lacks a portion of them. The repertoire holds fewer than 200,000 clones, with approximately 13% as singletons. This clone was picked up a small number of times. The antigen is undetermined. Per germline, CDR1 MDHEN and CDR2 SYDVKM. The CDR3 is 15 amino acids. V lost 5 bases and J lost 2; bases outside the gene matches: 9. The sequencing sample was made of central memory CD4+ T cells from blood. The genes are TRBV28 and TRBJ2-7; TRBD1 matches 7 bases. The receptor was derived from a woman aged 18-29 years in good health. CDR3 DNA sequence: TGTGCCAGCAGTATAAGACAGGGCAGGGCCTACGAGCAGTACTTC. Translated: CASSIRQGRAYEQYF.